Below are 14 T cell receptor beta chains sequenced from a single sample in a study of vaccination and CD4 T cells after COVID-19. Oncomine TCR Beta short-read sequencing was applied to DNA from cultured CD4+ T cells. TCRdb fed the PCR reads into MiXCR, producing one record per CDR3 protein. The data show approximately 14,000 distinct CDR3 sequences, around half seen once. Treatment in this sample: approximately nine-day PBMC culture with coronavirus spike peptide pools or control peptides (ViraFEST assay). These receptors' targets are unknown. The material was CD4+ T cells from blood, cultured in vitro, obtained before SARS-CoV-2 vaccination. These receptors were obtained from a human donor who had recovered from COVID-19.

A few counts support this clonotype. This chain connects TRBV10-1 to TRBJ1-5, with TRBD1 as a possible D gene (5 bases). V lost 2 bases to trimming and J lost 7 bases, with 9 bases between them. CDR1 and CDR2 (germline): WNHNN, SYGVQD (reference sequence). CDR3 length: 13 amino acids. For the CDR3, the DNA is TGCGCCAGCAGTGAGCAGGGTAGGCAGCCCCAGCATTTT. Its translation is CASSEQGRQPQHF.

The table lists this clonotype with a count of one. The chain uses TRBV6-2 or TRBV6-3 and TRBJ2-1; 8 nucleotides align to TRBD2. The CDR3 consists of 17 residues. Trimming cost V 6 bases and J 0 bases; bases outside gene matches: 10. Germline lookup yields CDR1 MNHEY and CDR2 SVGEGT. Here the CDR3 DNA reads TGTGCCAGCAGGGAGATTGCCGGGACTAGCTCCTACAATGAGCAGTTCTTC. Its protein product is CASREIAGTSSYNEQFF.

The chain joins TRBV20-1 to TRBJ2-7, with 7 bases lining up with TRBD2. The CDR3 spans 15 residues. Germline V lookup: CDR1 DFQATT, CDR2 SNEGSKA (reference sequence). V lost 3 bases to trimming and J lost 6 bases; unmatched junction nucleotides: 14. CDR3 sequence reads: CSASLAGVGRVEQYF. CDR3 DNA: TGCAGTGCTAGTTTGGCGGGAGTAGGAAGGGTCGAGCAGTACTTC.

This chain uses TRBV20-1 with TRBJ2-3, with D possibly TRBD1 on 5 matching bases. Looked up from germline, CDR1 is DFQATT and CDR2 is SNEGSKA (reference sequence). The CDR3 spans 13 residues. The CDR3 reads CSHKGRFTDTQYF. The CDR3 DNA is TGCAGCCACAAGGGGCGGTTTACAGATACGCAGTATTTT.

A single count supports this clonotype. This chain connects TRBV5-5 to TRBJ1-5, with D unclear. In germline, CDR1 is SGHKS, CDR2 YYEKEE (reference sequence). The V gene lost 0 bases and the J gene lost 5 bases, with 12 bases spanning the gap. The CDR3 sequence is 15 residues long. CDR3 coding DNA: TGTGCCAGCAGCTTGGGGACCCACGGCGATCAGCCCCAGCATTTT. As protein: CASSLGTHGDQPQHF.

The V and J genes are TRBV10-3 and TRBJ2-5, with D possibly being TRBD1 (6 bases). With 0 bases removed from V and 5 bases from J, the gap between germline ends came to 16 bases. CDR3 length: 16 residues. Germline V gene lookup returns CDR1 ENHRY and CDR2 SYGVKD. CDR3 residues: CAISESTGGKWETQYF. The CDR3 DNA reads as TGTGCCATCAGTGAGTCGACAGGCGGCAAGTGGGAGACCCAGTACTTC.

This clonotype was detected a few times. The genes are TRBV6-1 and TRBJ2-5; D call uncertain. The CDR3 consists of 12 residues. CDR1 is MNHNS, CDR2 SASEGT, per germline. Trimming shortened V by 6 bases and J by 3 bases, and 8 bases separated the two germline ends. For the CDR3, the DNA is TGTGCCAGCAGCCGCCTAGAAGAGACCCAGTACTTC. The encoded protein is CASSRLEETQYF.

This chain links TRBV20-1 with TRBJ2-3; 15 bases line up with TRBD2. The ends lost 6 bases at V and 9 bases at J; junction bases unmatched: 7. The CDR3 length is 14 residues. Germline CDR1 reads DFQATT; CDR2 reads SNEGSKA (reference sequence). In DNA, the CDR3 is TGCAGTGCCCCAGCCGGGACTAGCGGGAGGACGCAGTATTTT. Translation gives CSAPAGTSGRTQYF.

In nucleotides, the CDR3 is TGTGCCAGCAGCTTAGGCCTCATGGGGATTAGGTCCTACGAGCAGTACTTC. It specifies CASSLGLMGIRSYEQYF. The chain is built from TRBV7-2 and TRBJ2-7; D is uncertain. Per the germline V gene, CDR1 is SGHTA and CDR2 is FQGNSA. This CDR3 region has 17 residues. V was pared by 1 base and J by 1 base, with 17 bases between.

This chain links TRBV6-2 or TRBV6-3 with TRBJ1-1; possibly TRBD1 for D (5 bases). Germline CDR1 reads MNHEY; CDR2 reads SVGEGT. This CDR3 has 15 amino acids. Deletions cut 5 bases from V and 8 bases from J, with 21 bases between. In DNA form, the CDR3 reads TGTGCCAGCAGTGACCAACAGGCCGCACGACGAGAAGCTTTCTTT. Translating gives CASSDQQAARREAFF.

This clonotype is labeled as medium-sized. The chain links TRBV6-1 to TRBJ1-4; 10 bases fit TRBD1. Looked up from germline, CDR1 is MNHNS and CDR2 is SASEGT. The CDR3 runs 16 residues. V trimming: 1 base; J trimming: 8 bases; junction bases outside the gene matches: 7. CDR3 protein: CASSEVDGTGEEKLFF. CDR3 in DNA: TGTGCCAGCAGTGAAGTTGATGGGACAGGGGAGGAAAAACTGTTTTTT.

This clonotype was observed a few times. The V gene is TRBV10-3, the J gene TRBJ1-2, with TRBD1 as a possible D gene (6 bases). This CDR3 region has 13 residues. Trimming removed 8 bases at V and 4 bases at J, with 14 bases between. CDR1 and CDR2 from the germline V gene are ENHRY and SYGVKD. The CDR3 reads CAIGQQEGYGYTF. DNA of the CDR3: TGTGCCATCGGACAGCAAGAGGGCTATGGCTACACCTTC.

The chain employs TRBV6-5 and TRBJ1-4, with a possible D match to TRBD1 (6 bases). V was cut by 2 bases and J by 1 base, with 11 bases left in between. The CDR3 is 16 amino acids. Germline CDR1 is MNHEY and CDR2 is SVGAGI. CDR3 protein: CASSYRGGGTNEKLFF. As DNA, the CDR3 is TGTGCCAGCAGTTACCGAGGGGGAGGAACTAATGAAAAACTGTTTTTT.

The J gene is TRBJ1-1, the V gene TRBV28, with TRBD1 as a possible D gene (5 bases). V lost 11 bases and J 1 base, leaving 11 bases between the germline ends. Germline values: CDR1 MDHEN, CDR2 SYDVKM. This CDR3 has 12 residues. CDR3 loop: CAGTGGNTEAFF. CDR3 bases: TGTGCCGGAACCGGGGGGAACACTGAAGCTTTCTTT.